The present T cell receptor (beta chain) was sequenced within a study of CD8+CD57+ T cells in acquired aplastic anemia. Study-level information: Sorted CD4+ plus CD8+ cells gave DNA averaging approximately 3.2 ug.

The germline V gene encodes CDR1 KGHDR and CDR2 SFDVKD. CDR3 length: 11 residues. V gave up 11 bases and J gave up 8 bases, with 14 bases separating them. As regards this clonotype: The antigen is undetermined.

CD8+CD57+ cell expansion, shown by flow cytometry, had occurred in the patients selected for sequencing. No patient had been given any therapy when blood was sampled. Study-level results: The study identified 25 to 30 CD8+ CDR3 sequences shared by patients and controls.

Profiling that covered TCR beta VDJ and CDR3 relied on genomic DNA as its template. TCRdb independently ran MiXCR on the reads; one entry per CDR3 protein. Of about 150,000 distinct CDR3 sequences detected, less than 60% appear once; the ten largest clones hold roughly 12%. The rearrangement joins TRBV24-1 to TRBJ1-2; D remains ambiguous. The source material was sorted CD4+, CD8+, or CD8+CD57+ T cells (not recorded which) from PBMCs. The origin of this receptor is a human donor with aplastic anemia. This CDR3 is CAIGQNGGYTF. As DNA, the CDR3 is TGTGCCATCGGGCAGAATGGCGGCTACACCTTC.